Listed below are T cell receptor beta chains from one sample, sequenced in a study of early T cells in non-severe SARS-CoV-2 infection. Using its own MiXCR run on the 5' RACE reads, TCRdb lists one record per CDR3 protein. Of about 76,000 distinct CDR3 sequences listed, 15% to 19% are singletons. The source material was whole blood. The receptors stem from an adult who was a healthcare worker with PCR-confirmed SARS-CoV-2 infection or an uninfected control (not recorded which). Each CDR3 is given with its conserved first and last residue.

CASSEIGTEQFF	TRBV19
CASSWGLAGISYEQYF	TRBV13
CASSEYRGSRQYF	TRBV25-1
CASSQVNLVPAAEEPQHF	TRBV4-1
CASSPILTSGRVNEQFF	TRBV3-1
CSASREPGLARTVIDEQFF	TRBV20-1
CASSFEGNYGYTF	TRBV5-6
CASRDGGPYTGELFF	TRBV28
CASSLVDGDYEQYF	TRBV28
CASSYSRTSGQETQYF	TRBV6-2/TRBV6-3
CASSITVSRTENTEAFF	TRBV19